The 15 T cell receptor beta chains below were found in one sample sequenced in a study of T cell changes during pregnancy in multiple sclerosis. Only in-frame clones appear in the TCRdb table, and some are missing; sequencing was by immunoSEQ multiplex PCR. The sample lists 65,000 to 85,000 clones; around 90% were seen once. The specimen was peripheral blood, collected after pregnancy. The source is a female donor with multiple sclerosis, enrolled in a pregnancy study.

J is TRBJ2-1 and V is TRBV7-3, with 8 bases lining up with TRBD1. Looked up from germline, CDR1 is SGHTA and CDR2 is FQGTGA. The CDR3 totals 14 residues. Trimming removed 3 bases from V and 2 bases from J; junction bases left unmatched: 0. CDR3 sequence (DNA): TGTGCCAGCAGCTTGACAGGGGCCTACAATGAGCAGTTCTTC. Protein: CASSLTGAYNEQFF.

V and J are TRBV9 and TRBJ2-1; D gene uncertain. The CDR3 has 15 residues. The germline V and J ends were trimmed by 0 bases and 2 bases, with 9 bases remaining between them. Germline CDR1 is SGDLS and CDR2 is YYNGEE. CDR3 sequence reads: CASSVAGDAYNEQFF. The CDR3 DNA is TGTGCCAGCAGCGTAGCTGGAGATGCCTACAATGAGCAGTTCTTC.

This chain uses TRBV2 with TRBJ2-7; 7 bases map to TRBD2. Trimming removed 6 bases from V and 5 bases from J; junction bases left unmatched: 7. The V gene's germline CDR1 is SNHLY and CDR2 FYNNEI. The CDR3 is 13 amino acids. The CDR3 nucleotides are TGTGCCAGCAGCGGACTAGTATCCAACGAGCAGTACTTC. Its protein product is CASSGLVSNEQYF.

This CDR3 reads CASSQASGLPYEQYF. For the CDR3, the DNA is TGTGCCAGCAGCCAAGCCAGCGGCCTCCCCTACGAGCAGTACTTC. This chain joins TRBV14 and TRBJ2-7; D is perhaps TRBD2 (5 bases). Deletions cut 1 base from V and 2 bases from J, with 12 bases between. Germline lookup yields CDR1 SGHDN and CDR2 FVKESK. The CDR3 extends over 15 amino acids.

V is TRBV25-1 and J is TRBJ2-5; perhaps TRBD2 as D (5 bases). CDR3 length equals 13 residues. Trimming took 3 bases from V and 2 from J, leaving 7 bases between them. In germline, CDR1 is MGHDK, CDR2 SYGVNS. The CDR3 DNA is TGTGCCAGCAGTGACGACTATCAAGAGACCCAGTACTTC. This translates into CASSDDYQETQYF.

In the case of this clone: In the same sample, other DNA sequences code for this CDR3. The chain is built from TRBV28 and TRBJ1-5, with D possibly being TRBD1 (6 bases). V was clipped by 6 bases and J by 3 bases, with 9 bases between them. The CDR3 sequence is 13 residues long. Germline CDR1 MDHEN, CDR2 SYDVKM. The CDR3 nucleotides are TGTGCCAGCAGAGGGGGATCCAATCAGCCCCAGCATTTT. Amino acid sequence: CASRGGSNQPQHF.

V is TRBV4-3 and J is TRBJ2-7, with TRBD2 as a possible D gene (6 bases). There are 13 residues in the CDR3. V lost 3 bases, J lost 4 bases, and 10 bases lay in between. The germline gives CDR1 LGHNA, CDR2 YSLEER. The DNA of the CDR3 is TGCGCCAGCAGCCAGGGGGACTCTTACGAGCAGTACTTC. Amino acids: CASSQGDSYEQYF.

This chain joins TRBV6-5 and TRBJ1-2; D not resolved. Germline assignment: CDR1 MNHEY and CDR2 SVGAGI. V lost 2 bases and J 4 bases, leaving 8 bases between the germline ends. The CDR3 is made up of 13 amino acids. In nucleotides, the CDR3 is TGTGCCAGCAGTTACATGGGAGTCTATGGCTACACCTTC. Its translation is CASSYMGVYGYTF.

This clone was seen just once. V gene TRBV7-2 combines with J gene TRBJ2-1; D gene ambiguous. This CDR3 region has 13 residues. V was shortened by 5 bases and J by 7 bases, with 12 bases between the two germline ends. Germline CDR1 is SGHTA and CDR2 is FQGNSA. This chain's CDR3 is CASSPHLTNEQFF. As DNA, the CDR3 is TGTGCCAGCAGCCCCCACCTAACGAATGAGCAGTTCTTC.

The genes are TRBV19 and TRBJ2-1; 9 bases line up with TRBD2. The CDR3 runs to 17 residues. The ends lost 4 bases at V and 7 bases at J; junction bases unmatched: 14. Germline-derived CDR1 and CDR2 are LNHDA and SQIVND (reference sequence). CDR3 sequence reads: CASSSPGLAARVNEQFF. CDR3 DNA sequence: TGTGCCAGTAGTAGTCCGGGACTAGCCGCCCGGGTGAATGAGCAGTTCTTC.

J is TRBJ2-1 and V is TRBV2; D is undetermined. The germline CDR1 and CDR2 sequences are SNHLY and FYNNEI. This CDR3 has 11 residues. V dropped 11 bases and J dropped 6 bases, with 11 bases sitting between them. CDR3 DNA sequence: TGTGCCTCAACTCAGGTCAATGAGCAGTTCTTC. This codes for CASTQVNEQFF.

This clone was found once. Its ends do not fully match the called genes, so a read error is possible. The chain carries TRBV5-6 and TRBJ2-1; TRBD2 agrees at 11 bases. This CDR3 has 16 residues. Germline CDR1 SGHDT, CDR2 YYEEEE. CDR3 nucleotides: TGTGCCAGCAGCTTGGCGCTAGCGGGAGGCTACACTGAGCAGTTCTTC. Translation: CASSLALAGGYTEQFF.

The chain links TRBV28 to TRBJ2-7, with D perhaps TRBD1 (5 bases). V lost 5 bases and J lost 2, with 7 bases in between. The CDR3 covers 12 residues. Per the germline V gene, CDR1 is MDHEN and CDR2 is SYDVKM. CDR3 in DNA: TGTGCCAGCAGTACAGGAGCCTACGAGCAGTACTTC. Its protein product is CASSTGAYEQYF.

CDR3 sequence reads: CASRGTSGINEQFF. CDR3 nucleotide sequence: TGTGCCAGCAGAGGGACTAGCGGGATTAATGAGCAGTTCTTC. This chain connects TRBV2 to TRBJ2-1; 13 nucleotides agree with TRBD2. Germline V CDR1 and CDR2: SNHLY, FYNNEI. J gave up 7 bases and V 6 bases, and 3 bases lay outside the gene matches. CDR3 length: 14 residues.

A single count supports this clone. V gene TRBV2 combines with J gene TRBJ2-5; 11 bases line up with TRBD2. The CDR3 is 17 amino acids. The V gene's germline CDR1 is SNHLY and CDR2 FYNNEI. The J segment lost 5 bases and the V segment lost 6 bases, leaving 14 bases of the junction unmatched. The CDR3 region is CASRLSIAGGPRETQYF. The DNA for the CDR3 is TGTGCCAGCAGATTATCTATAGCGGGAGGGCCCCGGGAGACCCAGTACTTC.